The following is a T cell receptor beta chain sequence with its context. Its antigen remains unidentified. These data come from a study of persistence of HIV-infected CD4 T cells. Study details: A median of about 8 years of suppressive ART preceded sampling. Multiple blood draws of up to 180 mL, except two donors with single leukapheresis.

Sequencing used immunoSEQ version 4 in survey mode. Measured with immunoSEQ multiplex PCR; TCRdb has only the in-frame clones, and not every one. The sample holds 25,000 to 35,000 clones, 82% seen once. Cells were stimulated with CMV-infected fibroblast lysates at 10 ug/mL. Memory cells lacking CD40L and CD69 with high CD45RO were sorted. Whole-study findings and limits: Compared with CD3/CD28-stimulated cells, CMV- and Gag-responding cells showed lower TCRbeta richness. Degenerate expanded CDR3beta sequences were enriched among CMV- and Gag-responding cells.

Specimen: CD4+ T cells sorted from PBMCs after roughly 18-hour stimulation, collected from a patient who received antiretroviral therapy. The sequence came from an adult man with HIV who was CMV-seropositive.

CDR3 nucleotides: TGTGCCAGCAGTTACGTGGGGGCAACTAATGAAAAACTGTTTTTT. Translation gives CASSYVGATNEKLFF. The rearrangement links TRBV6-2 or TRBV6-3 to TRBJ1-4; D might be TRBD1 (5 bases). Germline lookup yields CDR1 MNHEY and CDR2 SVGEGT. The length of the CDR3 is 15 residues. V shed 2 bases and J shed 0 bases, with 7 bases lying between them.